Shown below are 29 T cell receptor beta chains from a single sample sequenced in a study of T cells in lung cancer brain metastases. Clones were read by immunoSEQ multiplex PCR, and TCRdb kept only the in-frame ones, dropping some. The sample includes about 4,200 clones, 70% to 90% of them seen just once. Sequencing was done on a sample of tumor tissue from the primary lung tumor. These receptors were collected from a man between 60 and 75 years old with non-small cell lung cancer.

Here the CDR3 reads CASSLEARGKLFF. As DNA, the CDR3 is TGTGCCAGCAGCTTAGAGGCTAGAGGAAAACTGTTTTTT. The V and J genes are TRBV7-2 and TRBJ1-4; unclear D gene. Germline V gives CDR1 SGHTA, CDR2 FQGNSA. The CDR3 consists of 13 residues. The V and J ends lost 1 base and 10 bases respectively, with 10 bases between them.

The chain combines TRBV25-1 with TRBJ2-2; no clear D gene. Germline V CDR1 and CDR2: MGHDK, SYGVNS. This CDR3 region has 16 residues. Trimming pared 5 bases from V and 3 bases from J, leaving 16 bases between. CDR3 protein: CASSSGAVRYTGELFF. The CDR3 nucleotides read TGTGCCAGCAGTTCGGGTGCCGTACGGTACACCGGGGAGCTGTTTTTT.

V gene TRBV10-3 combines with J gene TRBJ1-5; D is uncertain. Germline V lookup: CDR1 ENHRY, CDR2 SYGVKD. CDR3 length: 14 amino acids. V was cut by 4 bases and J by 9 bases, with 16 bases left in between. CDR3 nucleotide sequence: TGTGCCATCAGTGCGAACGACGGAGCGGGGCCCCAGCATTTT. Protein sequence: CAISANDGAGPQHF.

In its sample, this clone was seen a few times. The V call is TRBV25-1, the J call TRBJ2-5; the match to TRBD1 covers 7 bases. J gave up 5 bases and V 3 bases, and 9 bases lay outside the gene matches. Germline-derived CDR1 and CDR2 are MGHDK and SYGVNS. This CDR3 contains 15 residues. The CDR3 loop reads CASSDPRQGPETQYF. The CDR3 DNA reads TGTGCCAGCAGTGACCCAAGACAGGGTCCGGAGACCCAGTACTTC.

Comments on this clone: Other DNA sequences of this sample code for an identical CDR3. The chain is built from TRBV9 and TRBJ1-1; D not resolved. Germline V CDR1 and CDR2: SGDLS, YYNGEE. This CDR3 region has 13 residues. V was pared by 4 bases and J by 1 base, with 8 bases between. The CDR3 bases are TGTGCCAGCAGCACCACAGCGAACACTGAAGCTTTCTTT. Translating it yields CASSTTANTEAFF.

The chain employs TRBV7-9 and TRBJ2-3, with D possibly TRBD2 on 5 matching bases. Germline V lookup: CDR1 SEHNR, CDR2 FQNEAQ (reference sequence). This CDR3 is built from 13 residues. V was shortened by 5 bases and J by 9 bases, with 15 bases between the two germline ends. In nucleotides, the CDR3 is TGTGCCAGCAGCCTCGGAGGCAAAGAGACGCAGTATTTT. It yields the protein CASSLGGKETQYF.

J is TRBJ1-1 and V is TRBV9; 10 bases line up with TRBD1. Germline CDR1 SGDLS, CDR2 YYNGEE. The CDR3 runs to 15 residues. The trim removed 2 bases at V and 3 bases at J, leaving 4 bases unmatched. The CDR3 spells CASSVDRGRDTEAFF. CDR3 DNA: TGTGCCAGCAGCGTTGACAGGGGGCGAGACACTGAAGCTTTCTTT.

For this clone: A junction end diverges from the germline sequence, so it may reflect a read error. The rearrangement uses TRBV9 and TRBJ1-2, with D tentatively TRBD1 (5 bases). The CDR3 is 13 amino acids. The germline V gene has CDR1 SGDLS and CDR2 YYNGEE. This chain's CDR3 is CASSADSDYGYIF. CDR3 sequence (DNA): TGTGCCAGCAGCGCCGACAGTGACTATGGCTACATCTTC.

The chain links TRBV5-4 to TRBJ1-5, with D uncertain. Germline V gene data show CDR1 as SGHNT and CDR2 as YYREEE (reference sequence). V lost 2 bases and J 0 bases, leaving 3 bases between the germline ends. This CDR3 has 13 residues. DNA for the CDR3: TGTGCCAGCAGCTTAGATAGCAATCAGCCCCAGCATTTT. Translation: CASSLDSNQPQHF.

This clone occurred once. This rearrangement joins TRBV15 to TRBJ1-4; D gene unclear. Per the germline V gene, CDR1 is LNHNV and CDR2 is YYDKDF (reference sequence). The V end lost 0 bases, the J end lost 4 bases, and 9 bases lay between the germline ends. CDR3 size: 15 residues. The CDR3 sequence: CATSRDGRINEKLFF. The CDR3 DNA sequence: TGTGCCACCAGCAGAGATGGACGGATTAATGAAAAACTGTTTTTT. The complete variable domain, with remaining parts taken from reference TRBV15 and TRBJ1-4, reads DAMVIQNPRYQVTQFGKPVTLSCSQTLNHNVMYWYQQKSSQAPKLLFHYYDKDFNNEADTPDNFQSRRPNTSFCFLDIRSPGLGDTAMYLCATSRDGRINEKLFFGSGTQLSVL.

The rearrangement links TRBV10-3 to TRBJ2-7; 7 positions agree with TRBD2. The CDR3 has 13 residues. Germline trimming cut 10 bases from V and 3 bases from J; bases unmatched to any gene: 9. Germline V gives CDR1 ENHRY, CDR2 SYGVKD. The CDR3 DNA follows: TGTGCCACCCAGAAAGCGGGGTACTACGAGCAGTACTTC. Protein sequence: CATQKAGYYEQYF.

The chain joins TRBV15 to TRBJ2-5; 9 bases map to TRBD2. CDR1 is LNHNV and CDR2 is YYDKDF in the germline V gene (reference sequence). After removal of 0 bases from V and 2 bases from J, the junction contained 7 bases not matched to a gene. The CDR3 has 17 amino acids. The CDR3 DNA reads TGTGCCACCAGCAGAGATTTCCTTGCGGGAGGGCAAGAGACCCAGTACTTC. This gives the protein CATSRDFLAGGQETQYF. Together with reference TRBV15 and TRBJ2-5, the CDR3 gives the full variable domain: DAMVIQNPRYQVTQFGKPVTLSCSQTLNHNVMYWYQQKSSQAPKLLFHYYDKDFNNEADTPDNFQSRRPNTSFCFLDIRSPGLGDTAMYLCATSRDFLAGGQETQYFGPGTRLLVL.

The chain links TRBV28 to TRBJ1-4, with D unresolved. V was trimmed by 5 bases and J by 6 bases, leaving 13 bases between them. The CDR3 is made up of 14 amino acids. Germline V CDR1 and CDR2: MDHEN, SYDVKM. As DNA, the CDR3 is TGTGCCAGCAGTCGGCCAGGAAGGGATGAAAAACTGTTTTTT. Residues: CASSRPGRDEKLFF. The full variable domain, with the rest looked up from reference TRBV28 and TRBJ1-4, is DVKVTQSSRYLVKRTGEKVFLECVQDMDHENMFWYRQDPGLGLRLIYFSYDVKMKEKGDIPEGYSVSREKKERFSLILESASTNQTSMYLCASSRPGRDEKLFFGSGTQLSVL.

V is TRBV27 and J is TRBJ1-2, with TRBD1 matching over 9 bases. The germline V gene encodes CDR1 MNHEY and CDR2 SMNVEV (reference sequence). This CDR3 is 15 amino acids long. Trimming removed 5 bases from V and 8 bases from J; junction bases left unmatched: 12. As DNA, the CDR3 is TGTGCCAGCAGTCCGCCCGGGACAGGGAGAGGCGGCTACACCTTC. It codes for CASSPPGTGRGGYTF.

This CDR3 is CASTPQNYGGANGYTF. The DNA for the CDR3 is TGTGCCAGCACCCCCCAAAATTACGGGGGCGCGAACGGCTACACCTTC. This rearrangement joins TRBV9 to TRBJ1-2; possible D gene TRBD1, 6 bases. This CDR3 is 16 amino acids long. Trimming cost V 6 bases and J 8 bases, with 26 bases left between them. Germline loops: CDR1 SGDLS, CDR2 YYNGEE.

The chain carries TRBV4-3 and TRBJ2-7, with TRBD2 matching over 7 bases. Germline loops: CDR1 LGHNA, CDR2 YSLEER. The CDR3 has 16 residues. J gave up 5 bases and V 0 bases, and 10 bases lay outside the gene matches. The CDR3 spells CASSQDIAGVGDEQYF. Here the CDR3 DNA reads TGCGCCAGCAGCCAAGATATCGCGGGAGTAGGAGACGAGCAGTACTTC.

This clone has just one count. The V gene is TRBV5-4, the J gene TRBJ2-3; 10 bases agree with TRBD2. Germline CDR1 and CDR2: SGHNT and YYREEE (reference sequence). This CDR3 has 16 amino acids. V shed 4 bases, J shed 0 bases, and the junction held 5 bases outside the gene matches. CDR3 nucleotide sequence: TGTGCCAGCAGCACCGGGACTAGCGAGAGCACAGATACGCAGTATTTT. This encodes CASSTGTSESTDTQYF.

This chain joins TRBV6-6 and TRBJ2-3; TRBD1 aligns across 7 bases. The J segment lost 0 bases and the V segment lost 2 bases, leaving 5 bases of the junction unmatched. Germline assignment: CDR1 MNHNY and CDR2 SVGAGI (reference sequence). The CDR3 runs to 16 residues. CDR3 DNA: TGTGCCAGCAGTTACATCACAGGGGATAGCACAGATACGCAGTATTTT. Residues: CASSYITGDSTDTQYF.

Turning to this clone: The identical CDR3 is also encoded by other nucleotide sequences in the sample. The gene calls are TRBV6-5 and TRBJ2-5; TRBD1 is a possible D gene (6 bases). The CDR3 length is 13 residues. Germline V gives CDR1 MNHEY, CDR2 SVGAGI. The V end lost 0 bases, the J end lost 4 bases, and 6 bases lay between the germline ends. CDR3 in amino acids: CASSYSTGETQYF. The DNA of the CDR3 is TGTGCCAGCAGTTACTCGACAGGAGAGACCCAGTACTTC.

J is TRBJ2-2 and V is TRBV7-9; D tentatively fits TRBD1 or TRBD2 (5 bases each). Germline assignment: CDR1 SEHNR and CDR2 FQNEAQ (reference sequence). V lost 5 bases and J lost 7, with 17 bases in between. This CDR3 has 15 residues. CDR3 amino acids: CASSTVRAGGGELFF. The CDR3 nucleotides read TGTGCCAGCAGCACAGTCAGGGCGGGCGGCGGGGAGCTGTTTTTT. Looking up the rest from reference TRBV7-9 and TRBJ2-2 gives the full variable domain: DTGVSQNPRHKITKRGQNVTFRCDPISEHNRLYWYRQTLGQGPEFLTYFQNEAQLEKSRLLSDRFSAERPKGSFSTLEIQRTEQGDSAMYLCASSTVRAGGGELFFGEGSRLTVL.

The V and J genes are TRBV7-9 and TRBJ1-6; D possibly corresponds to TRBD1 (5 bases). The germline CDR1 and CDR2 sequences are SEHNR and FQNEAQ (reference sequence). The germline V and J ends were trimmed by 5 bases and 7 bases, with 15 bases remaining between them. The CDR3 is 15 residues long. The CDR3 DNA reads TGTGCCAGCAGCCCAGGGCAGGGAGGGAATTCACCCCTCCACTTT. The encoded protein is CASSPGQGGNSPLHF.

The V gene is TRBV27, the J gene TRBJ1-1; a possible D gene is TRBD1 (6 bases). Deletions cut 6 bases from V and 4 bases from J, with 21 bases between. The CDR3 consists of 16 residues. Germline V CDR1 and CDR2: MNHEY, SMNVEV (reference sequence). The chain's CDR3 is CASRPRLTGPGTEAFF. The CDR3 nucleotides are TGTGCCAGCAGACCCCGACTCACAGGGCCGGGCACTGAAGCTTTCTTT.

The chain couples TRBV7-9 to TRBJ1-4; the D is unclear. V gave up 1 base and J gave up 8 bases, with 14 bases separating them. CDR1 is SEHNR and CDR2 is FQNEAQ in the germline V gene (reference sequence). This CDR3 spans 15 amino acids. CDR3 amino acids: CASSLDGPPREKLFF. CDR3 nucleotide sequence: TGTGCCAGCAGCTTAGACGGGCCCCCGCGAGAAAAACTGTTTTTT.

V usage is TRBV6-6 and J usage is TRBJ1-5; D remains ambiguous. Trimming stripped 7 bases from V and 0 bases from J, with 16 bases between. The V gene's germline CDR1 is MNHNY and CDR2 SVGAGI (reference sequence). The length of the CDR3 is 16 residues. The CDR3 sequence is CASKTGSQNSNQPQHF. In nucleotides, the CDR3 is TGTGCCAGCAAAACCGGGAGCCAGAATAGCAATCAGCCCCAGCATTTT.

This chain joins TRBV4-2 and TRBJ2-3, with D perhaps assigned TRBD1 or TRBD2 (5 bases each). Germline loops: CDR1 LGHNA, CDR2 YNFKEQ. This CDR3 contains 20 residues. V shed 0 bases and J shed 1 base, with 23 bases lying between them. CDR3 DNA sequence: TGTGCCAGCAGCCAAGACGGTTCCGCATTTGGGGGTTTACGCACAGATACGCAGTATTTT. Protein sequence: CASSQDGSAFGGLRTDTQYF.

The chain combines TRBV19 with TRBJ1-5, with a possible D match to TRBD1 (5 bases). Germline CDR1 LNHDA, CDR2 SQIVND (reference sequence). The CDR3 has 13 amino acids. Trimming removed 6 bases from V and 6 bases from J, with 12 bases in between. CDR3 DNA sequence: TGTGCCAGTAGAGACAGCCCCGGTCAGCCCCAGCATTTT. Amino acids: CASRDSPGQPQHF. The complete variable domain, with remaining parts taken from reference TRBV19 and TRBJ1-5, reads DGGITQSPKYLFRKEGQNVTLSCEQNLNHDAMYWYRQDPGQGLRLIYYSQIVNDFQKGDIAEGYSVSREKKESFPLTVTSAQKNPTAFYLCASRDSPGQPQHFGDGTRLSIL.

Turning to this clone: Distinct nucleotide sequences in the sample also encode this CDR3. The CDR3 DNA is TGTGCCAGCAGCTTGTACAGCTCAACTAATGAAAAACTGTTTTTT. It specifies CASSLYSSTNEKLFF. J is TRBJ1-4 and V is TRBV5-6; D gene ambiguous. Germline CDR1 reads SGHDT; CDR2 reads YYEEEE. Trimming cost V 1 base and J 0 bases, with 7 bases left between them. The CDR3 has 15 amino acids.

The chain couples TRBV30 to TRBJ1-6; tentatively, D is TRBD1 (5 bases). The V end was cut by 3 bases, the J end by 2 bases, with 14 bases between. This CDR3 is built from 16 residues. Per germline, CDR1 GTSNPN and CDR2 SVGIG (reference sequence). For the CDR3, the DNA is TGTGCCTGGAGCCAGGCAGGGTTGACCTATAATTCACCCCTCCACTTT. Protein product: CAWSQAGLTYNSPLHF.

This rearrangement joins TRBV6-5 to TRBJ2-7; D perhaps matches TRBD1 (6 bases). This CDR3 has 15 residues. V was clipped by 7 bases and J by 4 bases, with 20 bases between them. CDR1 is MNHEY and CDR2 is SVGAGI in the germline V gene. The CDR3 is CASTKRGTAIYEQYF. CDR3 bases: TGTGCCAGCACCAAGAGGGGGACGGCTATTTACGAGCAGTACTTC.